These T cell receptor beta chains were read from a single sample in a study of blood T cell repertoires in COVID-19. Here immunoSEQ multiplex PCR was the method, and the copy in TCRdb shows in-frame clones only, minus some. The sample records over 100,000 clones, around three quarters being singletons. Sequences were obtained from peripheral blood. The receptors originated from a human donor in a cohort sampled during active or convalescent COVID-19. CDR3s include the opening cysteine and the closing phenylalanine or tryptophan. A D gene is named only where the DNA matches it firmly.

d_call	v_call	j_call	cdr3_aa
.	TRBV24-1	TRBJ1-2	CATSDAGRNYGYTF
.	TRBV28	TRBJ2-7	CASSFGGPSYEQYF
.	TRBV7-9	TRBJ2-7	CASSLVRGTGLNEQYF
.	TRBV5-5	TRBJ2-1	CASSLDRVSYNEQFF
.	TRBV6-5	TRBJ1-1	CASSFTEITEAFF
.	TRBV30	TRBJ1-1	CASRGGGWTEAFF
TRBD1	TRBV7-9	TRBJ2-4	CASSLPGTGVAIQYF
.	TRBV7-9	TRBJ2-1	CASSLALGGAQYNEQFF
TRBD2	TRBV6-2/TRBV6-3	TRBJ2-3	CASSRTSGGTDTQYF
TRBD2	TRBV19	TRBJ2-4	CASSSERGLAKNIQYF
.	TRBV4-3	TRBJ2-7	CASSQVFGYEQYF
TRBD1	TRBV7-2	TRBJ2-6	CASSFGRDSLQANVLTF
.	TRBV18	TRBJ1-2	CASSLDSYGYTF
.	TRBV6-2/TRBV6-3	TRBJ1-4	CASSPSQWGGSPGKLFF
.	TRBV6-1	TRBJ1-5	CASSEGAGPQPQHF
.	TRBV30	TRBJ1-2	CAWSVRGEYGYTF
TRBD1	TRBV6-2/TRBV6-3	TRBJ1-5	CASSSNRDRDNQPQHF
TRBD2	TRBV19	TRBJ2-7	CASSQQALAGLPYEQYF
.	TRBV7-2	TRBJ1-1	CASSLVGGLRTEAFF
.	TRBV5-1	TRBJ2-1	CASSLGLSSYNEQFF
.	TRBV10-3	TRBJ2-2	CAVRGGDTNTGELFF
.	TRBV12-3/TRBV12-4	TRBJ1-1	CASSFPYGVRAFF
TRBD2	TRBV9	TRBJ2-3	CASSARHSGSRDTQYF
TRBD1	TRBV5-5	TRBJ1-2	CASSILVGQGIVGDGYTF
.	TRBV9	TRBJ2-7	CASSALGGERYEQYF
.	TRBV4-2	TRBJ2-5	CASSLGGLLGAQYF
TRBD1	TRBV18	TRBJ2-7	CASSRTGGRYEQYF
TRBD2	TRBV24-1	TRBJ2-3	CATSDPVGEGDTQYF
.	TRBV19	TRBJ1-4	CASTSYSREKLFF
TRBD1	TRBV27	TRBJ2-1	CASSSPRGRNYNEQFF
TRBD1	TRBV15	TRBJ1-4	CATSRVRTGVGEKLFF
.	TRBV7-8	TRBJ2-6	CASSSPDSQSGANVLTF
.	TRBV5-6	TRBJ2-3	CASSWLSTDTQYF
.	TRBV4-3	TRBJ2-1	CASSQKDYFSEQFF
.	TRBV29-1	TRBJ1-1	CSVPRGGVNTEAFF
.	TRBV6-2/TRBV6-3	TRBJ2-5	CASSAGRKGQETQYF
.	TRBV7-7	TRBJ2-2	CASSLSNTGELFF
TRBD1	TRBV12-5	TRBJ1-6	CASGPGTANSPLHF
.	TRBV18	TRBJ2-3	CASSPRDRRSSTDTQYF
.	TRBV2	TRBJ2-4	CASSSGARENIQYF
.	TRBV29-1	TRBJ1-1	CSAGGAVTEAFF
.	TRBV18	TRBJ1-1	CASSLNSNRINTEAFF
.	TRBV27	TRBJ1-1	CASSPRRQVGTEAFF
.	TRBV18	TRBJ1-3	CASSPGPGNTIYF
.	TRBV2	TRBJ2-5	CASNVHTGQETQYF
TRBD1	TRBV18	TRBJ1-4	CASSPDRVEKLFF
.	TRBV4-1	TRBJ2-1	CASSQVATAGQFF
TRBD2	TRBV3-1/TRBV3-2	TRBJ2-3	CASSLTRSGRTDTQYF
.	TRBV11-3	TRBJ2-2	CASSPFGQINTGELFF